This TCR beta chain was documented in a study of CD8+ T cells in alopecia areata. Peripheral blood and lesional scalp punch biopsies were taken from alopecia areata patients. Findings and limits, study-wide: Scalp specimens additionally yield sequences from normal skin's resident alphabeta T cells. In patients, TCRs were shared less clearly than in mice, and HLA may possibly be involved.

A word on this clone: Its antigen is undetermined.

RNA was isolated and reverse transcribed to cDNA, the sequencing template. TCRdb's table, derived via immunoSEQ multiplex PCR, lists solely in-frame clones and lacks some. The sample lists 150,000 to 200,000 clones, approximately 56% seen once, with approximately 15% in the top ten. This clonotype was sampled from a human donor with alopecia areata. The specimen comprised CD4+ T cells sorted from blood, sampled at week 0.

In DNA form, the CDR3 reads TGTGCCTGGAGTAGGGACAGGGGATTCTATGGCTACACCTTC. This translates into CAWSRDRGFYGYTF. The genes are TRBV30 and TRBJ1-2; 10 bases line up with TRBD1. Losses at the gene ends were 2 bases for V and 4 bases for J; bases not matched to a gene: 4. CDR1 and CDR2 from the germline V gene are GTSNPN and SVGIG (reference sequence). This CDR3 is 14 amino acids long.